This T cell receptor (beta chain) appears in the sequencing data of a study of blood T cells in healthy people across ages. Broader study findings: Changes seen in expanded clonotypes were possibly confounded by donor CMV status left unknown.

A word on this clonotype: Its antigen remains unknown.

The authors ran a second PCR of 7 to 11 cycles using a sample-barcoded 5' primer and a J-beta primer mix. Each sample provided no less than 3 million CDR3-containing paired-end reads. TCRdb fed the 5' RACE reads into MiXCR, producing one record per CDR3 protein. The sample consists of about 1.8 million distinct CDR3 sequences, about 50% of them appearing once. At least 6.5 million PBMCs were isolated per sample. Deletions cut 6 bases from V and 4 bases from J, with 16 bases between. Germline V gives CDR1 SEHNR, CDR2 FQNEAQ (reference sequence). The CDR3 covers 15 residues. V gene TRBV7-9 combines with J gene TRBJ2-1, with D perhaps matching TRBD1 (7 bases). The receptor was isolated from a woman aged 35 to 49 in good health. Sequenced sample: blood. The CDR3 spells CASSFTGAGYNEQFF. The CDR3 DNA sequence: TGTGCCAGCAGTTTTACAGGGGCGGGATACAATGAGCAGTTCTTC.